The rows below give T cell receptor beta chains drawn from one sample of a study of OX40 agonist ivuxolimab in advanced cancers. Sequencing used immunoSEQ multiplex PCR; TCRdb keeps in-frame clones, though not all of them. The data hold about 82,000 clones, with 70% to 90% observed a single time. Source: CD4+ or CD8+ T cells sorted from blood, taken in a trial of the OX40 agonist ivuxolimab. These receptors originate from an adult with an advanced solid tumor such as melanoma, head and neck, liver or kidney cancer. The CDR3 runs from the conserved cysteine through the conserved F or W. D genes are given only for firm matches. Clone size is given for some rows only: seen once, a few or many times, or a class if the clone is expanded.

cdr3_nt: TGCAGCGTTGACCAAACAGGGGGCGCACATACTGAAGCTTTCTTT
cdr3_aa: CSVDQTGGAHTEAFF
d_call: TRBD1
j_call: TRBJ1-1
v_call: TRBV29-1
clone_size: NA

cdr3_nt: TGTGCCAGCACCACCGCGGGGGGGGGATATTCACCCCTCCACTTT
cdr3_aa: CASTTAGGGYSPLHF
d_call: NA
j_call: TRBJ1-6
v_call: TRBV5-4
clone_size: NA

cdr3_nt: TGCGCCAGCAGCCCGGGCGGAATCGATCAGCCCCAGCATTTT
cdr3_aa: CASSPGGIDQPQHF
d_call: NA
j_call: TRBJ1-5
v_call: TRBV5-1
clone_size: NA

cdr3_nt: TGTGCCAGCAGCAAAACGAGGGATGGAAAACTGTTTTTT
cdr3_aa: CASSKTRDGKLFF
d_call: NA
j_call: TRBJ1-4
v_call: TRBV7-7
clone_size: NA

cdr3_nt: TGTGCCAGCACCGACAGGGATCAGGGCAATCAGCCCCAGCATTTT
cdr3_aa: CASTDRDQGNQPQHF
d_call: TRBD1
j_call: TRBJ1-5
v_call: TRBV6-6
clone_size: NA

cdr3_nt: TGTGCCAGCAGCTTGGGCAGGATTATCTCTGGAAACACCATATATTTT
cdr3_aa: CASSLGRIISGNTIYF
d_call: NA
j_call: TRBJ1-3
v_call: TRBV11-2
clone_size: NA

cdr3_nt: TGTGCCAGCAGCCTCGGGGCCATGGACGAGCAGTACTTC
cdr3_aa: CASSLGAMDEQYF
d_call: NA
j_call: TRBJ2-7
v_call: TRBV7-3
clone_size: NA

cdr3_nt: TGTGCCAGTAGTATCGGGACCGGGACAGGGTATCAGTATGGCTACACCTTC
cdr3_aa: CASSIGTGTGYQYGYTF
d_call: TRBD1
j_call: TRBJ1-2
v_call: TRBV19
clone_size: NA

cdr3_nt: TGCAGTGGACAGGGGAGCAACGAGCAGTACTTC
cdr3_aa: CSGQGSNEQYF
d_call: TRBD1
j_call: TRBJ2-7
v_call: TRBV20-1
clone_size: NA

cdr3_nt: TGTGCCAGCAGAAGGGACAGGGGAAGTAGCAATCAGCCCCAGCATTTT
cdr3_aa: CASRRDRGSSNQPQHF
d_call: TRBD1
j_call: TRBJ1-5
v_call: TRBV7-3
clone_size: NA

cdr3_nt: TGCAGCGTTGAGGATAGCAATCAGCCCCAGCATTTT
cdr3_aa: CSVEDSNQPQHF
d_call: NA
j_call: TRBJ1-5
v_call: TRBV29-1
clone_size: NA

cdr3_nt: TGTGCCAGCAGCCTGCAGGGGGGGCCTACCTACGAGCAGTACTTC
cdr3_aa: CASSLQGGPTYEQYF
d_call: NA
j_call: TRBJ2-7
v_call: TRBV5-4
clone_size: NA

cdr3_nt: TGTGCCAGCAGCCCCGGGACAGGGAATGGCTACACCTTC
cdr3_aa: CASSPGTGNGYTF
d_call: TRBD1
j_call: TRBJ1-2
v_call: TRBV6-5
clone_size: few

cdr3_nt: TGCGCCAGCAGCTTGGGGCTAGCTAAAGATACGCAGTATTTT
cdr3_aa: CASSLGLAKDTQYF
d_call: NA
j_call: TRBJ2-3
v_call: TRBV5-1
clone_size: NA

cdr3_nt: TGTGCCAGCAGCTTAGGGGCAGGGGCAACTGAAGCTTTCTTT
cdr3_aa: CASSLGAGATEAFF
d_call: NA
j_call: TRBJ1-1
v_call: TRBV7-2
clone_size: NA

cdr3_nt: TGTGCCAGCAGCCGCCCTCCGTCACTGGGGACGCAGTATTTT
cdr3_aa: CASSRPPSLGTQYF
d_call: NA
j_call: TRBJ2-3
v_call: TRBV5-5
clone_size: once

cdr3_nt: TGTGCCAGCAGCCCTTGGGTGGGCAAACACCAAGAGACCCAGTACTTC
cdr3_aa: CASSPWVGKHQETQYF
d_call: NA
j_call: TRBJ2-5
v_call: TRBV5-6
clone_size: NA

cdr3_nt: TGTGCCAGCAGTTACGGGACTGGGGGGCATGGCTACACCTTC
cdr3_aa: CASSYGTGGHGYTF
d_call: NA
j_call: TRBJ1-2
v_call: TRBV6-5
clone_size: NA

cdr3_nt: TGCGCCAGCAGCCAAGTCATGACGAATTCACCCCTCCACTTT
cdr3_aa: CASSQVMTNSPLHF
d_call: NA
j_call: TRBJ1-6
v_call: TRBV4-1
clone_size: NA

cdr3_nt: TGTGCCAGCAGCTTAGCAGGGGCTAGGGACACCATATATTTT
cdr3_aa: CASSLAGARDTIYF
d_call: NA
j_call: TRBJ1-3
v_call: TRBV7-2
clone_size: NA

cdr3_nt: TGTGCCAGCAGCCGACTAGCGGGGGTGGATACGCAGTATTTT
cdr3_aa: CASSRLAGVDTQYF
d_call: TRBD2
j_call: TRBJ2-3
v_call: TRBV7-2
clone_size: once

cdr3_nt: TGTGCCAGCAGTTACTCCCGGACAGGGGGCGGCTATGGCTACACCTTC
cdr3_aa: CASSYSRTGGGYGYTF
d_call: TRBD1
j_call: TRBJ1-2
v_call: TRBV6-5
clone_size: few

cdr3_nt: TGTGCCTGGAGTGCTCTAGCGGGGGGGGACTACGAGCAGTACTTC
cdr3_aa: CAWSALAGGDYEQYF
d_call: TRBD2
j_call: TRBJ2-7
v_call: TRBV30
clone_size: NA

cdr3_nt: TGTGCCAGCAGTGAGCAGGGGGCCGAGCAGTACTTC
cdr3_aa: CASSEQGAEQYF
d_call: TRBD1
j_call: TRBJ2-7
v_call: TRBV2
clone_size: NA

cdr3_nt: TGTGCCTGGACTCCTTCGGGAGTCCGATACGAGCAGTACTTC
cdr3_aa: CAWTPSGVRYEQYF
d_call: NA
j_call: TRBJ2-7
v_call: TRBV30
clone_size: few

cdr3_nt: TGTGCCAGCAGTTCGGACGGCGATAGCAATCAGCCCCAGCATTTT
cdr3_aa: CASSSDGDSNQPQHF
d_call: NA
j_call: TRBJ1-5
v_call: TRBV6-5
clone_size: NA

cdr3_nt: TGTGCCAGTAGTATCTCAGGGGTAGAGACCCAGTACTTC
cdr3_aa: CASSISGVETQYF
d_call: NA
j_call: TRBJ2-5
v_call: TRBV19
clone_size: NA

cdr3_nt: TGTGCCACCAGCCTCGGACAGGGGGCCACTGAAGCTTTCTTT
cdr3_aa: CATSLGQGATEAFF
d_call: TRBD1
j_call: TRBJ1-1
v_call: TRBV15
clone_size: few

cdr3_nt: TGTGCCAGCAGCTTAGGCCGGGACAGGGTTGGGTACTTC
cdr3_aa: CASSLGRDRVGYF
d_call: TRBD1
j_call: TRBJ2-7
v_call: TRBV11-2
clone_size: NA

cdr3_nt: TGTGCCAGCTTGCAGGGGCGGACAGATACGCAGTATTTT
cdr3_aa: CASLQGRTDTQYF
d_call: NA
j_call: TRBJ2-3
v_call: TRBV5-6
clone_size: NA

cdr3_nt: TGTGCCAGCAGCTTAAAAAGAGGGGGGCGGGTGGTGACTGAAGCTTTCTTT
cdr3_aa: CASSLKRGGRVVTEAFF
d_call: NA
j_call: TRBJ1-1
v_call: TRBV13
clone_size: few